The clone carrying this TCR beta chain was recorded a few times. The entry originates in a study of blood T cell repertoires in COVID-19. Across the study: From the United States, Italy and Spain came samples of acute and convalescent COVID-19. The analysed material was cDNA or gDNA that came from T cells, B-cell-depleted T cells, or PBMCs.

In the authors' workflow: Nucleated cell number was recorded as an estimate derived from reference gene primer amplification. The data were produced by immunoSEQ multiplex PCR, yet TCRdb's version contains in-frame clones alone and is incomplete. V and J calls and clone size come straight from that table; D and trimming were deduced from the DNA. In the table there are 100,000 to 130,000 clones, about 89% of which are singletons. The germline CDR1 and CDR2 sequences are MDHEN and SYDVKM. J lost 4 bases, V lost 2 bases, and 15 bases had no gene match. This CDR3 is 18 amino acids long. V and J are TRBV28 and TRBJ2-3; TRBD1 matches 7 bases. The receptor was derived from a woman younger than 45 with acute or convalescent COVID-19. Material for sequencing was peripheral blood. The CDR3 protein is CASSLDRSSSQGADTQYF. For the CDR3, the DNA is TGTGCCAGCAGTTTAGATAGGTCCTCAAGTCAGGGGGCAGATACGCAGTATTTT.